A single T cell receptor (beta chain) is shown here with its context. The authors' processing: Estimation of nucleated cell counts was performed using reference gene primer amplification. Method: immunoSEQ multiplex PCR; TCRdb's copy keeps in-frame clones and lacks some. V and J calls and clone size follow that table, whereas D and trimming were derived from the DNA. The sample carries a few hundred thousand clones, roughly four fifths recorded once. This entry comes from a study of blood T cell repertoires in COVID-19. Trimming pared 6 bases from V and 6 bases from J, leaving 23 bases between. Germline CDR1 reads SGHAT; CDR2 reads FQNNGV. This CDR3 comprises 16 residues.

This sequence was found in a woman between 18 and 29 years old with acute or convalescent COVID-19. V and J are TRBV11-2 and TRBJ1-1; D may be TRBD1 (5 bases). The sequencing input was peripheral blood. The CDR3 is CASSLRTPFKVAEAFF. The CDR3 DNA reads TGTGCCAGCAGTCTTAGGACACCCTTCAAGGTGGCTGAAGCTTTCTTT.